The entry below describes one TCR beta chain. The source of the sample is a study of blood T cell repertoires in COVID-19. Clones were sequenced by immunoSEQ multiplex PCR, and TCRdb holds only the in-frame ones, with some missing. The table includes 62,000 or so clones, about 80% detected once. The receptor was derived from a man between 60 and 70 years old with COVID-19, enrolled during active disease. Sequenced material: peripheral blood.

CDR3 in amino acids: CASSVAPGQGWDEKLFF. CDR3 DNA: TGTGCCAGCAGCGTAGCTCCAGGACAGGGGTGGGATGAAAAACTGTTTTTT. The chain has TRBV9 and TRBJ1-4, with TRBD1 identical over 9 bases. V gave up 0 bases and J gave up 6 bases; unmatched junction bases: 9. The CDR3 runs 17 residues. CDR1 and CDR2 from the germline V gene are SGDLS and YYNGEE.